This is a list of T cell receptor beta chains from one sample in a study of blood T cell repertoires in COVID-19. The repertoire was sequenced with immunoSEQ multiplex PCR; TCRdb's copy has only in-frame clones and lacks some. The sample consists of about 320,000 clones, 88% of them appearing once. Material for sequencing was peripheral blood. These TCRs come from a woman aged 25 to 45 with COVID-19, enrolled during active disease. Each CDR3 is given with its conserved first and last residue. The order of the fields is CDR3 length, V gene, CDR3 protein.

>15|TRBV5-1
CASSSSGGVGDTQYF
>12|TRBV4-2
CASSQPQGEAFF
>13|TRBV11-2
CASSLAVNTEAFF
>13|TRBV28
CASSEDTNYGYTF
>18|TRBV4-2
CASSQLFASGLNSNIQYF
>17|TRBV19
CASSLEPRTGRNQPQHF
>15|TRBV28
CASSLGGTSGNTIYF
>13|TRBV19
CASKMSGTGELFF
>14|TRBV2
CASSADRSGNTIYF
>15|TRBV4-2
CASSQDGQGGDEAFF
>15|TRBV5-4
CASSLGGQGNEKLFF
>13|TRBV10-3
CAISYGSLSPLHF
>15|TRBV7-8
CASSLSGGSTDTQYF
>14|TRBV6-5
CASMRWQGAEKLFF
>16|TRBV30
CAWSTGGTAPNQPQHF
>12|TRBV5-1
CASSLDGLPLHF
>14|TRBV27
CASSSGTGRNTIYF
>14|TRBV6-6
CASSPGPVSYGYTF
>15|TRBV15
CATSRDRGLAEKLFF
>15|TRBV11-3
CASSLGGGGGYEQFF
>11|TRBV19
CASSIKETQYF
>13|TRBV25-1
CASRGQQGSGYTF
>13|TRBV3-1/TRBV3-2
CASSRTREGGYTF
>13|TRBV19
CASSLLSNEKLFF
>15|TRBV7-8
CASSLARTSSYEQYF
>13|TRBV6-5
CASRPDRNTEAFF
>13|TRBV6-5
CASSATGPYGYTF
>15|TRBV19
CASSMGRGFPGELFF
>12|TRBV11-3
CASSLDEGEQYF
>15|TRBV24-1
CATSDPRTSGGAQYF
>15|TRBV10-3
CAISVGPRGKNIQYF
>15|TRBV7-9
CASSPLEGPNSPLHF
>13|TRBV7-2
CASSLAGRNTIYF
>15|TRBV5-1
CASSYSSAGANVLTF
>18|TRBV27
CASSFGVPGRRGNQPQHF
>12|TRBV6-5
CASSFPNSPLHF
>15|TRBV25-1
CASRPDRDSGNTIYF
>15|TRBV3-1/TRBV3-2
CASSARGKERDTQYF
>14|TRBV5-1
CASSLGQTGGTQYF
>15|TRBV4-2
CASSQDSLVAGTQYF
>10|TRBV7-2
CASSLFRAFF
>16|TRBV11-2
CASSLGRGQANEKLFF
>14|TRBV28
CASSLSLRNYGYTF
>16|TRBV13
CASSRPQGSPTDTQYF
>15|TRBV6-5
CASSPWGEPGNTIYF
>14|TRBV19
CASSEQGFGTEAFF
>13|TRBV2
CASNGGAAGELFF
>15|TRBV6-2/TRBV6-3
CASSSSGGATDTQYF
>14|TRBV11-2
CASSSWTLPYEQYF
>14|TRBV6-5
CASSYGTANTEAFF